The 26 T cell receptor beta chains in this list originate from one sample, sequenced in a study of technical replicates of blood from a handful of donors. Assay: immunoSEQ multiplex PCR; the TCRdb copy retains only in-frame clones and omits some. Of roughly 100,000 clones listed, approximately 94% are singletons. The specimen was T cells isolated from PBMCs. All receptors derive from a human donor in good health.

The chain recombines TRBV5-4 with TRBJ2-3; D gene uncertain. CDR1 and CDR2 from the germline V gene are SGHNT and YYREEE (reference sequence). The V end lost 3 bases, the J end lost 5 bases, and 16 bases lay between the germline ends. The CDR3 length is 15 residues. This CDR3 is CASSSSDWALDTQYF. DNA for the CDR3: TGTGCCAGCAGCTCCTCCGATTGGGCCTTAGATACGCAGTATTTT.

This chain connects TRBV27 to TRBJ2-1; D possibly corresponds to TRBD2 (5 bases). The CDR3 runs to 15 residues. Trimming cost V 0 bases and J 8 bases, with 14 bases left between them. Germline CDR1 and CDR2: MNHEY and SMNVEV (reference sequence). CDR3 sequence (DNA): TGTGCCAGCAGTTTATCAGCGGAGTCAGGCGATGAGCAGTTCTTC. Translating gives CASSLSAESGDEQFF.

The V call is TRBV19, the J call TRBJ1-1, with D perhaps TRBD1 (5 bases). CDR3 length equals 13 residues. Germline CDR1 and CDR2: LNHDA and SQIVND (reference sequence). Trimming pared 5 bases from V and 0 bases from J, leaving 7 bases between. The CDR3 DNA reads TGTGCCAGTAGTCAGGGATTGAACACTGAAGCTTTCTTT. It encodes CASSQGLNTEAFF.

The chain employs TRBV9 and TRBJ2-2, with a tentative D call TRBD1 (6 bases). Germline V gene data show CDR1 as SGDLS and CDR2 as YYNGEE. V shed 3 bases and J shed 6 bases, with 24 bases lying between them. The CDR3 contains 18 residues. Written as DNA, the CDR3 is TGTGCCAGCAGCGCCCCGAGAGAAGGGGGTCGAACCTCCGGGGAGCTGTTTTTT. It specifies CASSAPREGGRTSGELFF. The complete variable domain, with remaining parts taken from reference TRBV9 and TRBJ2-2, reads DSGVTQTPKHLITATGQRVTLRCSPRSGDLSVYWYQQSLDQGLQFLIQYYNGEERAKGNILERFSAQQFPDLHSELNLSSLELGDSALYFCASSAPREGGRTSGELFFGEGSRLTVL.

The chain combines TRBV5-1 with TRBJ1-5, with 9 bases identical to TRBD1. The V gene end was trimmed by 4 bases and the J gene end by 4 bases; junction bases not matched to a gene: 3. CDR1 and CDR2 from the germline V gene are SGHRS and YFSETQ. The CDR3 loop spans 14 amino acids. Here the CDR3 DNA reads TGCGCCAGCAGCCGGACAGGGGATAATCAGCCCCAGCATTTT. Protein sequence: CASSRTGDNQPQHF.

This clone was detected only once. The chain has TRBV11-2 and TRBJ2-7, with D hard to call. CDR1 and CDR2 (germline): SGHAT, FQNNGV. Trimming shortened V by 1 base and J by 2 bases, and 12 bases separated the two germline ends. The CDR3 spans 15 residues. CDR3 sequence: CASSLVVASTYEQYF. The CDR3, as DNA: TGTGCCAGCAGCTTAGTGGTCGCGAGCACCTACGAGCAGTACTTC. Combining the CDR3 with reference TRBV11-2 and TRBJ2-7 gives the whole variable domain EAGVAQSPRYKIIEKRQSVAFWCNPISGHATLYWYQQILGQGPKLLIQFQNNGVVDDSQLPKDRFSAERLKGVDSTLKIQPAKLEDSAVYLCASSLVVASTYEQYFGPGTRLTVT.

The rearrangement links TRBV6-5 to TRBJ2-7, with D perhaps TRBD2 (5 bases). The germline CDR1 and CDR2 sequences are MNHEY and SVGAGI. The V gene lost 2 bases and the J gene lost 2 bases, with 7 bases spanning the gap. The CDR3 is made up of 13 amino acids. This CDR3 reads CASSYDGTYEQYF. The CDR3 nucleotides read TGTGCCAGCAGTTACGACGGGACCTACGAGCAGTACTTC.

This CDR3 is CASTGLAGGNEQFF. The CDR3 coding sequence is TGTGCCAGCACCGGACTAGCGGGGGGGAATGAGCAGTTCTTC. The chain joins TRBV6-1 to TRBJ2-1; 15 nucleotides align to TRBD2. The CDR3 length is 14 residues. The germline gives CDR1 MNHNS, CDR2 SASEGT. Trimming took 7 bases from V and 7 from J; bases not matched to a gene: 2.

The V and J genes are TRBV6-4 and TRBJ2-1, with 12 bases lining up with TRBD2. Germline loops: CDR1 MRHNA, CDR2 SNTAGT. V dropped 2 bases and J dropped 2; count of bases not matched to a gene: 10. The CDR3 extends over 19 amino acids. CDR3 bases: TGTGCCAGCAGTGACCTCGCTAGCGGGAGGGCAAGCGCCTACAATGAGCAGTTCTTC. Its protein product is CASSDLASGRASAYNEQFF.

This chain joins TRBV7-9 and TRBJ1-5, with D possibly TRBD1 on 5 matching bases. This CDR3 is 13 amino acids long. Germline lookup yields CDR1 SEHNR and CDR2 FQNEAQ (reference sequence). The V gene lost 4 bases and the J gene lost 3 bases, with 7 bases spanning the gap. CDR3 in DNA: TGTGCCAGCAGCTGGGGGGACAATCAGCCCCAGCATTTT. It specifies CASSWGDNQPQHF.

The chain is built from TRBV19 and TRBJ1-2; the D gene is possibly TRBD1 (5 bases). The CDR3 is 15 residues long. Germline V gene sequence: CDR1 LNHDA, CDR2 SQIVND (reference sequence). V lost 2 bases to trimming and J lost 1 base, with 11 bases between them. The CDR3 region is CASSIRYRSNYGYTF. CDR3 bases: TGTGCCAGTAGTATAAGGTACAGGAGTAACTATGGCTACACCTTC.

The chain's CDR3 is CASSLLARQDQTQYF. The CDR3 region has the DNA TGTGCCAGCAGTTTGTTGGCTCGACAGGACCAGACCCAGTACTTC. The chain combines TRBV28 with TRBJ2-5; D perhaps matches TRBD1 (6 bases). Between the trimmed V and J ends, which lost 3 bases and 6 bases, there was a span of 17 bases. This CDR3 spans 15 amino acids. Germline V gene lookup returns CDR1 MDHEN and CDR2 SYDVKM. The full variable domain, rest sourced from reference TRBV28 and TRBJ2-5, is DVKVTQSSRYLVKRTGEKVFLECVQDMDHENMFWYRQDPGLGLRLIYFSYDVKMKEKGDIPEGYSVSREKKERFSLILESASTNQTSMYLCASSLLARQDQTQYFGPGTRLLVL.

The J gene is TRBJ2-7, the V gene TRBV5-4, with 11 bases that match TRBD2. Germline CDR1 SGHNT, CDR2 YYREEE (reference sequence). The J segment lost 7 bases and the V segment lost 3 bases, leaving 9 bases of the junction unmatched. This CDR3 contains 15 residues. Here the CDR3 DNA reads TGTGCCAGCAGCTGGGAACCGACTAGCGGGACTGAGCAGTACTTC. Its translation is CASSWEPTSGTEQYF.

The CDR3 nucleotides are TGTGCCAGCAGCTTAGCCACCAGCGGGAGCTCCTACAATGAGCAGTTCTTC. This sequence encodes CASSLATSGSSYNEQFF. This chain uses TRBV11-2 with TRBJ2-1, with 8 nucleotides matching TRBD2. The germline gives CDR1 SGHAT, CDR2 FQNNGV. The CDR3 sequence is 17 residues long. J gave up 0 bases and V 1 base, and 5 bases lay outside the gene matches. Full variable domain (missing parts from reference TRBV11-2 and TRBJ2-1): EAGVAQSPRYKIIEKRQSVAFWCNPISGHATLYWYQQILGQGPKLLIQFQNNGVVDDSQLPKDRFSAERLKGVDSTLKIQPAKLEDSAVYLCASSLATSGSSYNEQFFGPGTRLTVL.

V and J are TRBV2 and TRBJ1-2; TRBD1 matches at 8 bases. CDR3 length: 15 residues. Germline CDR1 reads SNHLY; CDR2 reads FYNNEI. The junction had 15 bases not matched to a gene; V was cut back by 8 bases and J by 7 bases. The CDR3 is CASSGGMLYHPGYTF. CDR3 DNA sequence: TGTGCCAGCTCAGGGGGCATGTTGTATCATCCTGGCTACACCTTC. Together with reference TRBV2 and TRBJ1-2, the CDR3 gives the full variable domain: EPEVTQTPSHQVTQMGQEVILRCVPISNHLYFYWYRQILGQKVEFLVSFYNNEISEKSEIFDDQFSVERPDGSNFTLKIRSTKLEDSAMYFCASSGGMLYHPGYTFGSGTRLTVV.

In DNA form, the CDR3 reads TGTGCCAGCAGCGAAATGACAGGGGCCCGACCTGGGGCCAACGTCCTGACTTTC. Translated: CASSEMTGARPGANVLTF. V gene TRBV9 combines with J gene TRBJ2-6, with 8 bases aligning to TRBD1. Germline-derived CDR1 and CDR2 are SGDLS and YYNGEE. The CDR3 is 18 amino acids. The V segment lost 3 bases and the J segment 2 bases; nucleotides outside the gene matches: 10.

V usage is TRBV6-5 and J usage is TRBJ1-4; 9 nucleotides line up with TRBD1. J was trimmed by 8 bases and V by 1 base; bases with no gene match: 5. Germline CDR1 MNHEY, CDR2 SVGAGI. The CDR3 sequence is 15 residues long. CDR3 protein: CASSYWGTGNEKLFF. The CDR3 DNA reads TGTGCCAGCAGTTACTGGGGGACAGGGAACGAAAAACTGTTTTTT.

This clone was seen at least ten times. The chain uses TRBV4-1 and TRBJ1-4; 7 nucleotides line up with TRBD1. The ends lost 5 bases at V and 8 bases at J; junction bases unmatched: 17. Germline assignment: CDR1 MGHRA and CDR2 YSYEKL. This CDR3 spans 17 amino acids. Written as DNA, the CDR3 is TGCGCCAGCAGCGATACAGGGGCCCGGGACGCAAAGGAAAAACTGTTTTTT. Translation gives CASSDTGARDAKEKLFF.

The chain links TRBV6-1 to TRBJ1-2, with D maybe TRBD1 (5 bases). The CDR3 has 13 residues. V lost 6 bases and J lost 8, with 16 bases in between. The germline CDR1 and CDR2 sequences are MNHNS and SASEGT. The CDR3: CASRGGAFRGYTF. CDR3 in DNA: TGTGCCAGCAGAGGCGGGGCTTTTCGGGGCTACACCTTC.

The chain joins TRBV28 to TRBJ2-2; tentatively, D is TRBD2 (7 bases). There are 15 residues in the CDR3. Trimming took 4 bases from V and 7 from J, leaving 16 bases between them. Germline CDR1 is MDHEN and CDR2 is SYDVKM. In DNA, the CDR3 is TGTGCCAGCAGTTCGGTGGGGGGGCGCGGCGGGGAGCTGTTTTTT. It encodes CASSSVGGRGGELFF.

The V call is TRBV5-1, the J call TRBJ1-3, with 7 bases lining up with TRBD1. Germline loops: CDR1 SGHRS, CDR2 YFSETQ. V shed 0 bases, J shed 0 bases, and the junction held 3 bases outside the gene matches. The CDR3 runs 16 residues. CDR3 nucleotide sequence: TGCGCCAGCAGCTTGGAGGCAGGGGGCTCTGGAAACACCATATATTTT. This encodes CASSLEAGGSGNTIYF.

The chain combines TRBV7-9 with TRBJ1-2; 8 bases are shared with TRBD1. Trimming cost V 6 bases and J 4 bases; bases outside gene matches: 10. CDR1 is SEHNR, CDR2 FQNEAQ, per germline (reference sequence). The CDR3 has 15 residues. The CDR3 spells CASRGPGQEIYGYTF. For the CDR3, the DNA is TGTGCCAGCAGGGGCCCGGGACAGGAGATCTATGGCTACACCTTC. Full variable domain (remainder filled in from reference TRBV7-9 and TRBJ1-2): DTGVSQNPRHKITKRGQNVTFRCDPISEHNRLYWYRQTLGQGPEFLTYFQNEAQLEKSRLLSDRFSAERPKGSFSTLEIQRTEQGDSAMYLCASRGPGQEIYGYTFGSGTRLTVV.

The V call is TRBV7-9, the J call TRBJ1-6, with D maybe TRBD1 (5 bases). Germline V gene data show CDR1 as SEHNR and CDR2 as FQNEAQ (reference sequence). The CDR3 has 14 amino acids. Between the trimmed V and J ends, which lost 5 bases and 9 bases, there was a span of 14 bases. The CDR3 DNA reads TGTGCCAGCAGCCCGTCGCTAGGGGTTTCACCCCTCCACTTT. Translating it yields CASSPSLGVSPLHF. Variable domain in full (rest from reference TRBV7-9 and TRBJ1-6): DTGVSQNPRHKITKRGQNVTFRCDPISEHNRLYWYRQTLGQGPEFLTYFQNEAQLEKSRLLSDRFSAERPKGSFSTLEIQRTEQGDSAMYLCASSPSLGVSPLHFGNGTRLTVT.

This chain links TRBV28 with TRBJ2-5, with D uncertain. Per germline, CDR1 MDHEN and CDR2 SYDVKM. V was cut by 7 bases and J by 5 bases, with 11 bases left in between. The CDR3 has 12 residues. The CDR3 spells CASTRPRETQYF. The CDR3 DNA sequence: TGTGCCAGCACCCGCCCTAGGGAGACCCAGTACTTC.

This chain links TRBV11-2 with TRBJ2-3, with TRBD2 identical over 9 bases. J was trimmed by 0 bases and V by 4 bases; bases with no gene match: 5. Germline-derived CDR1 and CDR2 are SGHAT and FQNNGV. The CDR3 contains 16 residues. The CDR3 reads CASSSPSGTSTDTQYF. CDR3 in DNA: TGTGCCAGCAGCTCCCCTAGCGGGACTAGCACAGATACGCAGTATTTT.

The chain couples TRBV9 to TRBJ2-5, with 15 bases fitting TRBD2. There are 16 residues in the CDR3. Trimming cost V 0 bases and J 5 bases; bases outside gene matches: 2. Germline loops: CDR1 SGDLS, CDR2 YYNGEE. This CDR3 is CASSVGTSGGVETQYF. For the CDR3, the DNA is TGTGCCAGCAGCGTAGGGACTAGCGGGGGGGTCGAGACCCAGTACTTC.